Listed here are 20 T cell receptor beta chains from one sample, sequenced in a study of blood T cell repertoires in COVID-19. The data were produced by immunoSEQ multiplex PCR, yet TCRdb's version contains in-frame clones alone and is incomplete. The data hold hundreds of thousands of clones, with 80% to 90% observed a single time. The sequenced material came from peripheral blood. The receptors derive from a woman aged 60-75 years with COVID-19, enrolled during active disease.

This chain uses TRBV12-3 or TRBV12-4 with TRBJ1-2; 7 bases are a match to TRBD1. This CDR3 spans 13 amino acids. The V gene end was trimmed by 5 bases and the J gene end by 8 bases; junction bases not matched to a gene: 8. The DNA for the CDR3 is TGTGCCAGCAGTCCACATCAGGGGGGAGGCTACACCTTC. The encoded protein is CASSPHQGGGYTF.

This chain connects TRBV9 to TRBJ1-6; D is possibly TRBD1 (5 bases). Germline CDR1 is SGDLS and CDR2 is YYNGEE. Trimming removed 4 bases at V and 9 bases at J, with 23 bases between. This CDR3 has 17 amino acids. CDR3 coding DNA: TGTGCCAGCAGCCTACGGGCGGGAGGGGAGCTGGGTTCACCCCTCCACTTT. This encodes CASSLRAGGELGSPLHF. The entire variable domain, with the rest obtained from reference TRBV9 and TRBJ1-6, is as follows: DSGVTQTPKHLITATGQRVTLRCSPRSGDLSVYWYQQSLDQGLQFLIQYYNGEERAKGNILERFSAQQFPDLHSELNLSSLELGDSALYFCASSLRAGGELGSPLHFGNGTRLTVT.

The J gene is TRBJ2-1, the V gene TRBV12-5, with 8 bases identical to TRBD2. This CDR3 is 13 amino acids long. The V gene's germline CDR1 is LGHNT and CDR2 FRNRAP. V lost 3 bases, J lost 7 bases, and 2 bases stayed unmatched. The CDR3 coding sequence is TGTGCTAGTGGTTTAGCGGGGGTAAATGAGCAGTTCTTC. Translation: CASGLAGVNEQFF.

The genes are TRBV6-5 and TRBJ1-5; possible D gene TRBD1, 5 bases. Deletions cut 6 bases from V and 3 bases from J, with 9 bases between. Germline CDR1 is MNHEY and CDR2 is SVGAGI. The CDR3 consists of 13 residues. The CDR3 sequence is CASRAGLNQPQHF. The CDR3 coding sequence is TGTGCCAGCAGGGCGGGACTCAATCAGCCCCAGCATTTT.

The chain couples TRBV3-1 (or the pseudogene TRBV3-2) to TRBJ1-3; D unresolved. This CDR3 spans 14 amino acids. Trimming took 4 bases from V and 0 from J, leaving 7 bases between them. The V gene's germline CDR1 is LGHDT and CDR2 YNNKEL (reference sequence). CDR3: CASSPRNSGNTIYF. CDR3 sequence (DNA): TGTGCCAGCAGCCCGAGGAACTCTGGAAACACCATATATTTT.

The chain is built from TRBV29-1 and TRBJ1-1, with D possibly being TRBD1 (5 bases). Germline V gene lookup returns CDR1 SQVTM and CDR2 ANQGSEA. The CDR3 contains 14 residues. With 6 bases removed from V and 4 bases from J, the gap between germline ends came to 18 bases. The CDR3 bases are TGCAGCGTCCGCTGGGGCTCCGGAAGCACTGAAGCTTTCTTT. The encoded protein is CSVRWGSGSTEAFF.

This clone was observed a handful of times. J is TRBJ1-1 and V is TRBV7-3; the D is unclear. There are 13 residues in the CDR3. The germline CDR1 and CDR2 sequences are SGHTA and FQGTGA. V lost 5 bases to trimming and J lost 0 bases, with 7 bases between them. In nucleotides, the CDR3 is TGTGCCAGCAGCCCCCAGGTGAACACTGAAGCTTTCTTT. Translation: CASSPQVNTEAFF.

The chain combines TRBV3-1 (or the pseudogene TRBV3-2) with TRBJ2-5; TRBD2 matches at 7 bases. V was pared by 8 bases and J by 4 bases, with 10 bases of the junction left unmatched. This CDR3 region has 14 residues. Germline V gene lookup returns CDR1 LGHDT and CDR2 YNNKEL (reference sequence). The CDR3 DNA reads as TGTGCCAGCTCCACAAGCGGGGCTGGAGAGACCCAGTACTTC. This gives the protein CASSTSGAGETQYF.

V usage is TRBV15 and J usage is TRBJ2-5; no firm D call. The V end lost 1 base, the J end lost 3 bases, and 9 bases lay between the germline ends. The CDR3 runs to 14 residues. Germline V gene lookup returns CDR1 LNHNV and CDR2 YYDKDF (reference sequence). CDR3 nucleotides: TGTGCCACCAGCAGAGGAAAGGAGAAAGAGACCCAGTACTTC. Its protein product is CATSRGKEKETQYF.

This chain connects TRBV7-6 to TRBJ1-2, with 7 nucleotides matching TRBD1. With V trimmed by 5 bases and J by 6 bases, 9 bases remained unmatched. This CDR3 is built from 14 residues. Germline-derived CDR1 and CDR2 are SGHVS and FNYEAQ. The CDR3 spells CASSQNVRGNGYTF. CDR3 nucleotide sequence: TGTGCCAGCAGCCAAAACGTCAGGGGGAATGGCTACACCTTC.

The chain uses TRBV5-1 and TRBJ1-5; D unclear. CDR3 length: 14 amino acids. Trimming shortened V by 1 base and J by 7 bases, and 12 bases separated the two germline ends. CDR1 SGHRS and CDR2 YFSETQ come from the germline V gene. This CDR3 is CASSLFGEDQPQHF. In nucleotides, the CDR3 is TGCGCCAGCAGCTTGTTTGGGGAGGACCAGCCCCAGCATTTT.

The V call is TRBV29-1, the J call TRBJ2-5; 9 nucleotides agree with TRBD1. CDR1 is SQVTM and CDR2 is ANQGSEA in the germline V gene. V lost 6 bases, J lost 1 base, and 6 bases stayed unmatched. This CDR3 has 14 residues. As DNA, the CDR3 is TGCAGCGTGGGTCAGACAGGGGGCCAAGAGACCCAGTACTTC. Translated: CSVGQTGGQETQYF.

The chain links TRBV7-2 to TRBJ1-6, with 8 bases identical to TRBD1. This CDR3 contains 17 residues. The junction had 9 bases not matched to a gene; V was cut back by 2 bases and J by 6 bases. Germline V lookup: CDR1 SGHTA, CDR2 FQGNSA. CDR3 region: CASSLTYDRGPNSPLHF. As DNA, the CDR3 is TGTGCCAGCAGCTTAACCTACGACAGGGGACCTAATTCACCCCTCCACTTT.

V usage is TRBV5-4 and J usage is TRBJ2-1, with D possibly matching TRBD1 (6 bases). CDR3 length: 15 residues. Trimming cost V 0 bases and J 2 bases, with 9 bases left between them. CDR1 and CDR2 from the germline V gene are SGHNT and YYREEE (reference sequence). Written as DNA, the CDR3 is TGTGCCAGCAGCTTGGACAGGGCCGCCTACAATGAGCAGTTCTTC. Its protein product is CASSLDRAAYNEQFF.

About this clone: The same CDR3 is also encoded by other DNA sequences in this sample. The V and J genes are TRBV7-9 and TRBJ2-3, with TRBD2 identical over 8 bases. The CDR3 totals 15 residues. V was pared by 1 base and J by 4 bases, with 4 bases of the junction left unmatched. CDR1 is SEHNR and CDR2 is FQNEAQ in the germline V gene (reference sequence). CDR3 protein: CASSLGAGGPDTQYF. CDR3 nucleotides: TGTGCCAGCAGCTTAGGGGCGGGGGGACCAGATACGCAGTATTTT. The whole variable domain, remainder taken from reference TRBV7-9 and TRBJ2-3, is DTGVSQNPRHKITKRGQNVTFRCDPISEHNRLYWYRQTLGQGPEFLTYFQNEAQLEKSRLLSDRFSAERPKGSFSTLEIQRTEQGDSAMYLCASSLGAGGPDTQYFGPGTRLTVL.

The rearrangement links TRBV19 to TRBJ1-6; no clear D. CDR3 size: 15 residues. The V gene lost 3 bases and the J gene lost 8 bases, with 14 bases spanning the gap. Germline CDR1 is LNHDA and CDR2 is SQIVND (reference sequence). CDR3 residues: CASSMGGLEDSPLHF. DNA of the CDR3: TGTGCCAGTAGTATGGGAGGGTTGGAGGATTCACCCCTCCACTTT.

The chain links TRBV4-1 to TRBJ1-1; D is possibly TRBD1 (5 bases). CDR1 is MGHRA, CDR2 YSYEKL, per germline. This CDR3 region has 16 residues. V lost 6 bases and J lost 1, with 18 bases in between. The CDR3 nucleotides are TGCGCCAGCAGTAGGGATTATGGGGCCCCGAACACTGAAGCTTTCTTT. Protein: CASSRDYGAPNTEAFF.

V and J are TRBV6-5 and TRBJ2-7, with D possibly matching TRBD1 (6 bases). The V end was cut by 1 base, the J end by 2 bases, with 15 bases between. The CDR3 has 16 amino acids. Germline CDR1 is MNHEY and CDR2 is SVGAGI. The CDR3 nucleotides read TGTGCCAGCAGTTACTTTAGCGAACAGGGCGCCTACGAGCAGTACTTC. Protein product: CASSYFSEQGAYEQYF.

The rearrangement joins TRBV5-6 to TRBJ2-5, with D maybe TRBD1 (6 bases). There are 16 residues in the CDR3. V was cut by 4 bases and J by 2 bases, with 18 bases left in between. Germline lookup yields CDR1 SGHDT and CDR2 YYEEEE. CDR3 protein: CASSLVQGTIQETQYF. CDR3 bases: TGTGCCAGCAGCCTAGTACAGGGTACCATACAAGAGACCCAGTACTTC.

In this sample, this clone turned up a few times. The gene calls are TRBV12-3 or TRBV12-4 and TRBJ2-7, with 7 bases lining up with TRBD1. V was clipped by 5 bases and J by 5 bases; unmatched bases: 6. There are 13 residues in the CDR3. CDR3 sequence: CASSMGQGDEQYF. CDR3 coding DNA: TGTGCCAGCAGTATGGGGCAGGGGGACGAGCAGTACTTC.